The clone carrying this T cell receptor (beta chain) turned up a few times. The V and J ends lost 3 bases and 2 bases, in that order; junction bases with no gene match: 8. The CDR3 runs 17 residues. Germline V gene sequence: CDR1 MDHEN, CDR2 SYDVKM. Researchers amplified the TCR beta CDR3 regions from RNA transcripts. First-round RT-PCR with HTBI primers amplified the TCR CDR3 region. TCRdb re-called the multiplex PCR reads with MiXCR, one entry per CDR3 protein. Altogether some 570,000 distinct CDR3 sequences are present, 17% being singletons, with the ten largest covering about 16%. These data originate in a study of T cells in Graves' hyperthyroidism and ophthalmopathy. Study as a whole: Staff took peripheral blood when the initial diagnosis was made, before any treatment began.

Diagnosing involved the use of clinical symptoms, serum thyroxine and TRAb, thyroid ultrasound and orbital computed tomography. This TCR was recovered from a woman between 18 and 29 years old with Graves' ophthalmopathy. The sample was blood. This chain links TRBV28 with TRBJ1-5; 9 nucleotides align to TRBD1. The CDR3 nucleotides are TGTGCCAGCAGTTTGATTGGGTGGACAGGGGGCAATCAGCCCCAGCATTTT. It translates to CASSLIGWTGGNQPQHF.